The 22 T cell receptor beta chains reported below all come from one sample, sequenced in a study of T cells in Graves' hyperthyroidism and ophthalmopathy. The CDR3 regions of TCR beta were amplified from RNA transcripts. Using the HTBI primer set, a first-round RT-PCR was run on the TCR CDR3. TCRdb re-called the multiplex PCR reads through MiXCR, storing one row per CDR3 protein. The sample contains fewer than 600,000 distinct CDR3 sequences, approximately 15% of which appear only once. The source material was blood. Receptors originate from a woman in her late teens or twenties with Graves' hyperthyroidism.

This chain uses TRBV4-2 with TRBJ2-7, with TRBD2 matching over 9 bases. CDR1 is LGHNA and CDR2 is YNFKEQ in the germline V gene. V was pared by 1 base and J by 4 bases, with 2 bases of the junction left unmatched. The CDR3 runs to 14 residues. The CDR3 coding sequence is TGTGCCAGCAGCCAAGCCCTAGCGGGATACGAGCAGTACTTC. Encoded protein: CASSQALAGYEQYF.

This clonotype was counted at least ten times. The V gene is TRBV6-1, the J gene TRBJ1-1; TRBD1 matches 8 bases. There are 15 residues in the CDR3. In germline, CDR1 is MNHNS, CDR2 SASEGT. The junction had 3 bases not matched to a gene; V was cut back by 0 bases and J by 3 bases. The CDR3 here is CASSEASRGHTEAFF. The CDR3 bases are TGTGCCAGCAGTGAAGCGAGCAGGGGGCACACTGAAGCTTTCTTT.

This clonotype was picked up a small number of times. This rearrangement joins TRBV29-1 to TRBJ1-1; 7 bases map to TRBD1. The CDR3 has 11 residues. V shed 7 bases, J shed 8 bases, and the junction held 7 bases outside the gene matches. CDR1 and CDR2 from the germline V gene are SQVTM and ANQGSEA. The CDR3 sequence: CSADRDLEAFF. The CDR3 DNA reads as TGCAGCGCCGACAGGGACCTCGAAGCTTTCTTT.

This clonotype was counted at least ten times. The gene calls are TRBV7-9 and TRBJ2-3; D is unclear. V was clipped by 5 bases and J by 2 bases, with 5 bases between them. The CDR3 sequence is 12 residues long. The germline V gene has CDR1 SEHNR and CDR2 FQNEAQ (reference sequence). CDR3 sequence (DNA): TGTGCCAGCAGCCGTCCCACAGATACGCAGTATTTT. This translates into CASSRPTDTQYF.

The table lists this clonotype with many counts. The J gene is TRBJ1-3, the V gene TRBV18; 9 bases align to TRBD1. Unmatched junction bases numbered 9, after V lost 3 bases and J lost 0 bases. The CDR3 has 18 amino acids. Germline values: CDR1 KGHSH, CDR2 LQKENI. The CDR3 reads CASSPTGQGTYSGNTIYF. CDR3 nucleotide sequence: TGTGCCAGCTCACCTACGGGACAGGGAACGTACTCTGGAAACACCATATATTTT.

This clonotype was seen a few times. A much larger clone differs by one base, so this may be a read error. CDR3 sequence reads: CANSYGGYNEQFF. The CDR3 DNA is TGTGCCAACAGTTACGGAGGGTACAATGAGCAGTTCTTC. V is TRBV12-3 or TRBV12-4 and J is TRBJ2-1, with D perhaps matching TRBD2 (6 bases). The CDR3 spans 13 residues.

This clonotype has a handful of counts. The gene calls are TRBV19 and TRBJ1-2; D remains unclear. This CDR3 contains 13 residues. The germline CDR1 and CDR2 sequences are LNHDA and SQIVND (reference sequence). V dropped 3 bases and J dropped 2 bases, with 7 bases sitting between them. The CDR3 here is CASSIAHNYGYTF. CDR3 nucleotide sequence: TGTGCCAGTAGTATTGCACACAACTATGGCTACACCTTC.

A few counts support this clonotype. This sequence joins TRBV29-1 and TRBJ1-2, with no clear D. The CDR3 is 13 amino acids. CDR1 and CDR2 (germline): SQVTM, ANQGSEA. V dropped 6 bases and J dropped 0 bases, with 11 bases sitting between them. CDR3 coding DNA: TGCAGCGTCCGCGCGAGCTCTAACTATGGCTACACCTTC. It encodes CSVRASSNYGYTF.

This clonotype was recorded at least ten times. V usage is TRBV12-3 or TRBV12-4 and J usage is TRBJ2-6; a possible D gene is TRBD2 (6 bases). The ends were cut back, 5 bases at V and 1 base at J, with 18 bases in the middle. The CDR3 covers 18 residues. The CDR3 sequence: CASSHGLRAGSGANVLTF. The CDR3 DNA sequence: TGTGCCAGCAGTCACGGACTGAGGGCGGGATCTGGGGCCAACGTCCTGACTTTC.

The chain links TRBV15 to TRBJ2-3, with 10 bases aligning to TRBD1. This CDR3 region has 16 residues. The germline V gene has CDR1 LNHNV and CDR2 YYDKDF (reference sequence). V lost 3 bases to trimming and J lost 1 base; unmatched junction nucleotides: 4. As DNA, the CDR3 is TGTGCCACCAGCAGGATTGGGACAGGGGGCACAGATACGCAGTATTTT. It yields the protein CATSRIGTGGTDTQYF.

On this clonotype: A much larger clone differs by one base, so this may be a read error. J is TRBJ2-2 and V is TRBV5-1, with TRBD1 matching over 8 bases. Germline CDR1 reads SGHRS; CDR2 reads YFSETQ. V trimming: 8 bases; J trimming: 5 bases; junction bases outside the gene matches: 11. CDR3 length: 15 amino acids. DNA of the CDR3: TGCGCCAGGCGAGCAGGGGGCGAGAGGACCGGGGAGCTGTTTTTT. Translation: CARRAGGERTGELFF.

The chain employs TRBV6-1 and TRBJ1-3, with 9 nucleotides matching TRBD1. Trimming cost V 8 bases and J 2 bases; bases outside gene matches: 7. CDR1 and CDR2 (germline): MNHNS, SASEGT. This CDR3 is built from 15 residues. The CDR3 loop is CASGQGPGAGNTIYF. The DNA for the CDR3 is TGTGCCAGCGGACAGGGGCCCGGGGCTGGAAACACCATATATTTT.

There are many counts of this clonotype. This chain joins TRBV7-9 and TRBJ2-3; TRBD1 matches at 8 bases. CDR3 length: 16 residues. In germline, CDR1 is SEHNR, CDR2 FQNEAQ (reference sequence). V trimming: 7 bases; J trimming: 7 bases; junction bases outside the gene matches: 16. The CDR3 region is CASNPRLPGGRNTQYF. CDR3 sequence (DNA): TGTGCCAGCAACCCTCGTCTCCCAGGGGGCAGGAATACGCAGTATTTT.

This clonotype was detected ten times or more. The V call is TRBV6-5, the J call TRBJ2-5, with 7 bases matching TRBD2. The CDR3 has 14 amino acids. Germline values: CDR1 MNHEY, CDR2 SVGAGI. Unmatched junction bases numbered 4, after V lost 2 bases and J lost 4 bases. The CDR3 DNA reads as TGTGCCAGCAGTTACCGCGGGAGTGGAGAGACCCAGTACTTC. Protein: CASSYRGSGETQYF.

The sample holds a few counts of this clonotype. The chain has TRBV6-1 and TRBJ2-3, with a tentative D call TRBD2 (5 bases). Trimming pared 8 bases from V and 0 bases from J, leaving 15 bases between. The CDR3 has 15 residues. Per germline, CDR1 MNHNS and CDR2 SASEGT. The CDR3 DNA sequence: TGTGCCAGCCACTTTAATACGGGAAGCACAGATACGCAGTATTTT. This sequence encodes CASHFNTGSTDTQYF.

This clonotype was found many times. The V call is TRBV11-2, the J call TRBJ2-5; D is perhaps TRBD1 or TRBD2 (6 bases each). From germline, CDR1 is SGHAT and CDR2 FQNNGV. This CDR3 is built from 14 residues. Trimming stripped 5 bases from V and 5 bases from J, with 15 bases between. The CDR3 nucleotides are TGTGCCAGCAGCCCCGTGGGGGGCCCGGAGACCCAGTACTTC. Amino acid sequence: CASSPVGGPETQYF.

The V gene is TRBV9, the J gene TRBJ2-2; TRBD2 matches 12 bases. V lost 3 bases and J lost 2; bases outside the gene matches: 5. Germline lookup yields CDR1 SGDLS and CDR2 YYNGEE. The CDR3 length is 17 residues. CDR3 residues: CASSERLAGDNTGELFF. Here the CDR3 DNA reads TGTGCCAGCAGCGAAAGACTAGCGGGGGATAACACCGGGGAGCTGTTTTTT. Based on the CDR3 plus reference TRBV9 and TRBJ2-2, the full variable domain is DSGVTQTPKHLITATGQRVTLRCSPRSGDLSVYWYQQSLDQGLQFLIQYYNGEERAKGNILERFSAQQFPDLHSELNLSSLELGDSALYFCASSERLAGDNTGELFFGEGSRLTVL.

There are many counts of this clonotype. In DNA form, the CDR3 reads TGTGCCTGGAGTGATGTCTACGAGCAGTACTTC. This sequence encodes CAWSDVYEQYF. This chain joins TRBV30 and TRBJ2-7, with D unresolved. The germline CDR1 and CDR2 sequences are GTSNPN and SVGIG (reference sequence). The germline V and J ends were trimmed by 1 base and 3 bases, with 4 bases remaining between them. This CDR3 region has 11 residues.

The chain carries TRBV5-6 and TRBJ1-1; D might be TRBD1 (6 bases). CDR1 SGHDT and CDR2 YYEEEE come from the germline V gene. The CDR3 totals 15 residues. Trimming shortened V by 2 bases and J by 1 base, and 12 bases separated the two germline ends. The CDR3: CASSFTGYPNTEAFF. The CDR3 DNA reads TGTGCCAGCAGCTTTACAGGGTATCCGAACACTGAAGCTTTCTTT.

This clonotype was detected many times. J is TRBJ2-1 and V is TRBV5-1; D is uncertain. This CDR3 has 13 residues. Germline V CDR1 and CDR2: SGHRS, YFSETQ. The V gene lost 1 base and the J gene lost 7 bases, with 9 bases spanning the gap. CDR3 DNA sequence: TGCGCCAGCAGCTTGCCTTTGGCTAATGAGCAGTTCTTC. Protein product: CASSLPLANEQFF.

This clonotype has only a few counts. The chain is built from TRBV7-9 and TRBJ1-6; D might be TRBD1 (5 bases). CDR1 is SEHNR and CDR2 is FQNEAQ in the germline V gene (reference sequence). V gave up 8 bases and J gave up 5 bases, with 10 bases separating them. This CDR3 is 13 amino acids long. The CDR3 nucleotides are TGTGCCAGCGTGGAGACAGATAATTCACCCCTCCACTTT. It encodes CASVETDNSPLHF.

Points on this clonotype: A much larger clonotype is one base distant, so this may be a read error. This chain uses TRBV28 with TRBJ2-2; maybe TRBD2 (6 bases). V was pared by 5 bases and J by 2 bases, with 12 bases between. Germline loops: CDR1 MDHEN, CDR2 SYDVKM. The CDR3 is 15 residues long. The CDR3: CASSRASANTGELFF. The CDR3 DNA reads TGTGCCAGCAGTCGAGCTAGCGCAAACACCGGGGAGCTGTTTTTT.